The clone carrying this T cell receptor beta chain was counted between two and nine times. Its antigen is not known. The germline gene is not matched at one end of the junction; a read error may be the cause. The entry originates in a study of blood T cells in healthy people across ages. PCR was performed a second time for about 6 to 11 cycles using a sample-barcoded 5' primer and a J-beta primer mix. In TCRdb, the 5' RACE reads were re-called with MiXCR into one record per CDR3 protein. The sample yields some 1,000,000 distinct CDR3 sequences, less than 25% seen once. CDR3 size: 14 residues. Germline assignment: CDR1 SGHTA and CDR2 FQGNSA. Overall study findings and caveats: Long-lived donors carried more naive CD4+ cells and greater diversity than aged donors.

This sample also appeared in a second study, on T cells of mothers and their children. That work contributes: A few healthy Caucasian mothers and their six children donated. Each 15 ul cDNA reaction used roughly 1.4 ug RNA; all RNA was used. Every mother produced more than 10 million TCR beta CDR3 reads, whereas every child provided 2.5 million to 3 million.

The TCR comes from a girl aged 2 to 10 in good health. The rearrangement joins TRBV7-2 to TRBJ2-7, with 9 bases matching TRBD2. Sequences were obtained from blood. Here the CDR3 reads CASSSTSGSHEQYF. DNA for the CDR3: TGTGCCAGCAGCTCCACTAGCGGGTCCCACGAGCAGTACTTT.